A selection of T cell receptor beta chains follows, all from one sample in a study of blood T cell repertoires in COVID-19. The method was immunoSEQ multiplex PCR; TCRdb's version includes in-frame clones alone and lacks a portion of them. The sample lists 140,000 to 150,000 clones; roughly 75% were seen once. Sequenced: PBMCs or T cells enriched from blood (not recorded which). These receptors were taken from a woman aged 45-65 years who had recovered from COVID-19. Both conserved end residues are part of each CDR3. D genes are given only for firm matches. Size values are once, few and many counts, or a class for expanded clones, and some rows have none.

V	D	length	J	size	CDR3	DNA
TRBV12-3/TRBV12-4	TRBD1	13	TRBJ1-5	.	CASTEQGQQPQHF	TGTGCCAGCACCGAACAGGGGCAACAGCCCCAGCATTTT
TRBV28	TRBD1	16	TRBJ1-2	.	CASSLSSGGARRLHTF	TGTGCCAGCAGTTTATCGTCAGGGGGCGCGCGCAGGCTGCACACCTTC
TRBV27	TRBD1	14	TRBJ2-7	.	CASSRPGTGYEQYF	TGTGCCAGCAGTCGCCCTGGGACAGGCTACGAGCAGTACTTC
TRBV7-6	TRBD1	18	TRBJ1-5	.	CASSLGEGAAYSNQPQHF	TGTGCCAGCAGCTTAGGAGAGGGGGCGGCTTATAGCAATCAGCCCCAGCATTTT
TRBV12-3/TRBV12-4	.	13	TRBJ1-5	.	CASSLLQNQPQHF	TGTGCCAGCAGTTTATTGCAGAACCAGCCCCAGCATTTT
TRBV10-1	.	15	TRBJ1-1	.	CASSEVFGGPTEAFF	TGCGCCAGCAGTGAGGTGTTCGGGGGGCCCACTGAAGCTTTCTTT
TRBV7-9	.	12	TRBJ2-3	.	CASSYGGDTQYF	TGTGCCAGCAGCTACGGTGGAGATACGCAGTATTTT
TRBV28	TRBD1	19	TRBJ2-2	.	CASTKFPSRGTRNAGELFF	TGTGCCAGCACCAAGTTCCCTTCCAGGGGGACAAGGAACGCCGGGGAGCTGTTTTTT
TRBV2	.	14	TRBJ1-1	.	CASGWGRQNTEAFF	TGTGCCAGCGGCTGGGGGCGGCAGAACACTGAAGCTTTCTTT
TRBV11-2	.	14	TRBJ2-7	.	CASSPSLAGYEQYF	TGTGCCAGCAGCCCCTCACTAGCCGGGTACGAGCAGTACTTC
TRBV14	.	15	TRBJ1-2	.	CASSQDSLLIYGYTF	TGTGCCAGCAGCCAAGATTCCCTCCTAATCTATGGCTACACCTTC
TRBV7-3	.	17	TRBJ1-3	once	CASSLKDILCSGNTIYF	TGTGCCAGCAGCTTGAAGGACATACTTTGCTCTGGAAACACCATATATTTT
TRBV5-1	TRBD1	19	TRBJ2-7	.	CASSLAQDRDDLLSYEQYF	TGCGCCAGCAGCTTGGCCCAGGACAGGGATGATTTACTATCCTACGAGCAGTACTTC
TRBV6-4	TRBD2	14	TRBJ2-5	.	CASSPGGGQETQYF	TGTGCCAGCAGCCCGGGGGGGGGCCAAGAGACCCAGTACTTC
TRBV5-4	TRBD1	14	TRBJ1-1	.	CASSLDRGVTEAFF	TGTGCCAGCAGCTTGGACAGGGGAGTGACTGAAGCTTTCTTT
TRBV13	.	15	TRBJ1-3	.	CASSPGETSGNTIYF	TGTGCCAGCAGCCCCGGGGAGACCTCTGGAAACACCATATATTTT
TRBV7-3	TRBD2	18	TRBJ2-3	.	CASSLTTASGGTTDTQYF	TGTGCCAGCAGCTTAACAACAGCTAGCGGGGGGACCACAGATACGCAGTATTTT
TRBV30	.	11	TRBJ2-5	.	CAWDRQETQYF	TGTGCCTGGGATAGACAAGAGACCCAGTACTTC